What follows is one TCR beta chain and its context. Its antigen has not been determined. Base qualities were left out, and no much larger clone turns up one base away. From its cysteine to its phenylalanine, the CDR3 spans 14 amino acids. The kept DNA is CDR3 alone, 42 bases in frame from the first base. Based on the germline V gene, the CDR1 and CDR2 sequences are WSHSY and SAAADI. V is reduced by 9 bases and J by 6 bases, leaving a spacing of 20 bases between them. The sample belongs to a study of shared clonotypes between healthy human individuals (dated by TCRdb to the early 2020s). In terms of the full investigation: The cohort included three men and a couple of women between 18 and 49 years of age. Leukapheresis yielded between about 0.85 and 9 billion PBMCs per donor. For each donor, CD4 naive and CD4 memory were each run on three plates, CD8 naive on two plates, and CD8 memory on one plate. To estimate repertoire size and how much clonotype sharing occurs between individuals, the study deeply sequenced the blood TCR repertoires of about five healthy adults. Different laboratories and diverse techniques were used to prepare libraries and sequence TCR repertoires, to increase sequencing depth and limit assay-specific biases. Study-wide findings and limitations: Sharing across a few donors was observed for about 5% of naive CD4, over 3% of naive CD8, roughly 2.4% of memory CD4, and approximately 0.41% of memory CD8 clonotypes. Incomplete sequencing was indicated by rarefaction of sorted-subset datasets, despite the large sequencing depth. Estimated clonotype richness was generally larger for naive than for memory subsets. The genetic and exposure-history diversity represented was limited by the small number of donors. Pairwise subsampling led to the expectation that sequencing depth would affect the degree of clonotype sharing among donors. Sampling was restricted to blood, and TCR repertoires in tissue are likely to differ from TCR repertoires in blood. Clonotypes shared by all four sorted-subset donors showed higher generation probabilities than non-shared clonotypes.

Donors were healthy HIV-negative adults with no recently reported acute infections or vaccinations. Every donor was a Caucasian adult residing in Nashville, Tennessee, USA. Magnetic negative selection was used to enrich CD4+ T cells, after which naive cells were positively selected on CD45RA and the negative fraction became the memory subset. Blood was obtained by leukapheresis, after which PBMCs were separated by Ficoll-Histopaque density gradient centrifugation and cryopreserved in liquid nitrogen vapor phase. Purity and quantity of every magnetically sorted T cell population were checked by analytical flow cytometry. Genomic DNA was isolated from each sorted fraction and quantified by UV absorbance on a Nanodrop 2000c. Using the deep immunoSEQ assay, multiplex PCR amplified TCR CDR3 regions from genomic DNA. For each cell subset, the extracted genomic DNA was distributed evenly across all wells of several immunoSEQ 96-well plates, and each plate served as one replicate. For sorted subsets, 200 to 250 ng of genomic DNA, equivalent to tens of thousands of T cell genomes, went into each replicate PCR. Purified libraries were quantified with a Qubit 3.0 fluorometer, sized on a Bioanalyzer 2100, and re-quantified with the KAPA Library Quantification kit. A separate single-read 150-cycle Illumina NextSeq 550 flow cell was used to sequence each immunoSEQ 96-well plate. For the original study's pipeline: The immunoSEQ output contained only junctional sequences without quality scores, so filtering could not match that applied to full-length reads. Sequences were annotated with PyIR, a Python wrapper for IgBLAST v1.9, and V/J genes and CDR3 were assigned using IMGT germline references. Reads with weak V/J assignments (E-value above 1e-6), missing CDR3, stop codons, out-of-frame junctions, or ambiguous translated residues were removed. A V3J clonotype was defined by an identical inferred V gene, J gene, and CDR3 amino acid sequence. Percentage overlap between repertoires was calculated by dividing the number of shared unique clonotypes by the size of the smaller repertoire. Three approaches were used to assess repertoire richness: RTK rarefaction, the Chao1 estimator, and Recon v2.1 estimates of unobserved clonotypes. For all TCRbeta clonotypes obtained by the gDNA method from four donors, generation probabilities were computed with OLGA. TCRdb holds this immuneACCESS table with in-frame rearrangements only. Some clones are missing; in checked studies, unresolved V genes explain under half, and the rest has no known cause. Clone size and V and J calls were adopted from that table, with D and trimming inferred from the DNA. This sample comprises hundreds of thousands of clones, approximately 97% of them detected only once. Clones ranked in the top ten supply around 0.06% of the sample.

The chain couples TRBV10-2 to TRBJ1-2, with TRBD1 as a weak D call on 6 bases. Material: naive CD4+ T cells sorted from blood. The cell subset or site label of this sample denotes: CD45RA+ positively selected. The TCR sequence derives from a woman aged 25 to 45 in good health. CDR3 sequence: CASHAVGGGDGYTF. The sequenced DNA is TGCGCCAGTCACGCAGTAGGGGGTGGCGATGGCTACACCTTC.